This T cell receptor beta chain stems from a study of T-cell reconstitution after alpha-beta-depleted transplantation in children. Per germline, CDR1 MGHRA and CDR2 YSYEKL. The CDR3 extends over 15 amino acids. V lost 4 bases and J lost 7; bases outside the gene matches: 10. This clonotype was picked up many times. Unique molecular identifiers featured in how the TCRbeta library was prepared. In TCRdb, the PCR reads were re-called with MiXCR into one record per CDR3 protein. The sample records 150,000 to 250,000 distinct CDR3 sequences, about 6% being singletons. V usage is TRBV4-1 and J usage is TRBJ2-5; 9 bases line up with TRBD1. The input for sequencing was PBMCs, taken before TCRalphabeta/CD19-depleted stem cell transplant. This clonotype originated in a girl under two years old with combined immunodeficiency, due to receive a stem cell transplant. The CDR3 nucleotides are TGCGCCAGCAGCCTTCGGGACAGGGATGGTGGGACCCAGTACTTC. Its translation: CASSLRDRDGGTQYF.